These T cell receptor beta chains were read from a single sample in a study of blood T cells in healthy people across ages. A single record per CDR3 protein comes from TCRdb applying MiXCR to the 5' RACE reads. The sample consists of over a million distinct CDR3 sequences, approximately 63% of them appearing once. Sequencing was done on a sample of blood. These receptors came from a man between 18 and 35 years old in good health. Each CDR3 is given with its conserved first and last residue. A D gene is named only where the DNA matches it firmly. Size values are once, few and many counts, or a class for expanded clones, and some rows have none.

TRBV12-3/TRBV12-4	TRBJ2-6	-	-	TGTGCCAGCAGCACGGACAGTCCCACTGGGGCCAACGTCCTGACTTTC	CASSTDSPTGANVLTF
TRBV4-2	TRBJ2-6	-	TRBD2	TGTGCCAGCAGCCAACCACCGGGACTAGCGGGGAGTGGGGCCAACGTCCTGACTTTC	CASSQPPGLAGSGANVLTF
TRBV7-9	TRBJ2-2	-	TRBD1	TGTGCCAGCAGCTCGCCTGGGACAGGTCGGACCGGGGAGCTGTTTTTT	CASSSPGTGRTGELFF
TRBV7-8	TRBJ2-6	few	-	TGTGCCAGCAGCTTAGCGCTGTTCTCTGGGGCCAACGTCCTGACTTTC	CASSLALFSGANVLTF
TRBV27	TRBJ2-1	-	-	TGTGCCAGCGCTGATGGACTCCCAACGATCTCCTACAATGAGCAGTTCTTC	CASADGLPTISYNEQFF
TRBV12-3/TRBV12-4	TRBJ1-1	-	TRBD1	TGTGCCAGCAGCTCCGGGACAGGGGGCTTGGGTACTGAAGCTTTCTTT	CASSSGTGGLGTEAFF
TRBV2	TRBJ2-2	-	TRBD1	TGTGCCAGCAGTCCGGGACAGGGACTGGCCGGGGAGCTGTTTTTT	CASSPGQGLAGELFF
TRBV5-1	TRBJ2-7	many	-	TGCGCCAGCAGCTTTTGGGTGCGTGCTACCCTCGCTCGCCCCTACGAGCAGTACTTC	CASSFWVRATLARPYEQYF
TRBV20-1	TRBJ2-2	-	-	TGCAGTGCTAAAAAAAGCGGGGAGCTGTTTTTT	CSAKKSGELFF
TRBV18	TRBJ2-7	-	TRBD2	TGTGCCAGCTCCCGGACTAGCGGGTCGAGAGAGCAGTACTTC	CASSRTSGSREQYF